The 13 T cell receptor beta chains below all came from one sample that was sequenced in a study of control samples from healthy donors and cancer patients. Sequencing used immunoSEQ multiplex PCR; TCRdb keeps in-frame clones, though not all of them. Among roughly 160,000 clones listed, around 94% were seen once. Sequenced input: PBMCs. These receptor sequences come from a man aged 55 to 69 with colorectal cancer.

DNA of the CDR3: TGTGCCACCTCCCCAGGACAGATAACCGGGGAGCTGTTTTTT. Residues: CATSPGQITGELFF. V usage is TRBV6-4 and J usage is TRBJ2-2; TRBD1 might be the D (6 bases). The CDR3 runs to 14 residues. V lost 10 bases to trimming and J lost 5 bases, with 17 bases between them. Germline V CDR1 and CDR2: MRHNA, SNTAGT.

The genes are TRBV4-3 and TRBJ2-2; 9 bases match TRBD2. The CDR3 runs 16 residues. Germline CDR1 LGHNA, CDR2 YSLEER. With V trimmed by 2 bases and J by 7 bases, 8 bases remained unmatched. The CDR3 DNA follows: TGCGCCAGCAGCCAAAGACTAGCGGAGTCCGGCGGGGAGCTGTTTTTT. Translation: CASSQRLAESGGELFF.

The chain combines TRBV5-1 with TRBJ1-2; maybe TRBD1 (6 bases). Germline loops: CDR1 SGHRS, CDR2 YFSETQ. Trimming cost V 5 bases and J 2 bases, with 19 bases left between them. This CDR3 spans 16 amino acids. CDR3 residues: CASRGGGPTGNYGYTF. The CDR3 region has the DNA TGCGCCAGCAGAGGCGGGGGGCCTACAGGGAACTATGGCTACACCTTC.

The chain couples TRBV28 to TRBJ1-5; possibly TRBD1 for D (5 bases). The CDR3 totals 15 residues. The V end lost 5 bases, the J end lost 9 bases, and 20 bases lay between the germline ends. Germline V gene sequence: CDR1 MDHEN, CDR2 SYDVKM. The CDR3 region has the DNA TGTGCCAGCAGTCCCGGGACGGGCCCACAAGGGCCCCAGCATTTT. Translation: CASSPGTGPQGPQHF.

The rearrangement joins TRBV29-1 to TRBJ2-5, with 15 bases aligning to TRBD2. The CDR3 has 15 residues. J gave up 5 bases and V 6 bases, and 7 bases lay outside the gene matches. Germline CDR1 and CDR2: SQVTM and ANQGSEA. CDR3 protein: CSVLRTSGGAETQYF. CDR3 bases: TGCAGCGTGCTTCGGACTAGCGGGGGGGCTGAGACCCAGTACTTC.

V gene TRBV13 combines with J gene TRBJ2-6, with 7 bases that match TRBD1. Germline V gene lookup returns CDR1 PRHDT and CDR2 FYEKMQ (reference sequence). The length of the CDR3 is 17 residues. Germline trimming cut 0 bases from V and 2 bases from J; bases unmatched to any gene: 4. CDR3 nucleotide sequence: TGTGCCAGCAGCTTAGGGTTTGACAGGGCTGGGGCCAACGTCCTGACTTTC. This gives the protein CASSLGFDRAGANVLTF.

Note on this clone: Germline is not matched at one junction end, which may reflect a read error. This specimen includes other DNA sequences encoding the same CDR3. V is TRBV11-3 and J is TRBJ2-2, with D possibly being TRBD2 (7 bases). CDR1 and CDR2 (germline): SGHNT, YENEEA. The CDR3 covers 12 residues. CDR3: CASSLEGGELFF. In DNA form, the CDR3 reads TGTGCCAGCAGCCTCGAAGGGGGGGAGCTGTTTTTC.

This clone has more than one count but fewer than ten. The genes are TRBV21-1 and TRBJ1-4. TRBV21-1 is a documented pseudogene. The CDR3 has 14 residues. The CDR3 nucleotides read TGTGCCAGCACCAAAGGGGGTGCTAATGAAAAACTGTTTTTT. It translates to CASTKGGANEKLFF.

The V gene is TRBV19, the J gene TRBJ1-3, with D unclear. Germline V gene lookup returns CDR1 LNHDA and CDR2 SQIVND (reference sequence). V lost 7 bases, J lost 0 bases, and 16 bases lay in between. CDR3 length equals 16 residues. CDR3 coding DNA: TGTGCCAGTATCCCCGGGCCCGTAATCTCTGGAAACACCATATATTTT. It translates to CASIPGPVISGNTIYF.

The chain carries TRBV30 and TRBJ1-2; TRBD1 is a possible D gene (5 bases). The CDR3 loop spans 14 amino acids. CDR1 is GTSNPN and CDR2 is SVGIG in the germline V gene (reference sequence). V was cut by 3 bases and J by 6 bases, with 17 bases left in between. CDR3 residues: CAWSRAPPGDGYTF. CDR3 in DNA: TGTGCCTGGAGCAGGGCTCCCCCCGGGGATGGCTACACCTTC.

The genes are TRBV2 and TRBJ1-2, with D possibly TRBD1 on 5 matching bases. The CDR3 has 14 amino acids. Germline assignment: CDR1 SNHLY and CDR2 FYNNEI. Trimming removed 6 bases from V and 13 bases from J, with 24 bases in between. CDR3 residues: CASRHSGGGIGPTF. In nucleotides, the CDR3 is TGTGCCAGCAGACACTCTGGTGGGGGAATCGGACCCACCTTC.

The rearrangement joins TRBV5-5 to TRBJ1-1; no clear D. Trimming cost V 0 bases and J 4 bases, with 7 bases left between them. CDR1 is SGHKS, CDR2 YYEKEE, per germline (reference sequence). The CDR3 extends over 13 amino acids. CDR3 sequence (DNA): TGTGCCAGCAGCTTGGAGCCGGGCACTGAAGCTTTCTTT. This translates into CASSLEPGTEAFF.

The rearrangement uses TRBV7-6 and TRBJ2-2; tentative D call: TRBD1 (7 bases). The V gene's germline CDR1 is SGHVS and CDR2 FNYEAQ. Trimming stripped 5 bases from V and 0 bases from J, with 13 bases between. The CDR3 totals 16 residues. In DNA, the CDR3 is TGTGCCAGCAGCAGTCAGGGGGGTTCGAACACCGGGGAGCTGTTTTTT. Protein product: CASSSQGGSNTGELFF. Supplemented by reference TRBV7-6 and TRBJ2-2, the full variable domain reads GAGVSQSPRYKVTKRGQDVALRCDPISGHVSLYWYRQALGQGPEFLTYFNYEAQQDKSGLPNDRFSAERPEGSISTLTIQRTEQRDSAMYRCASSSQGGSNTGELFFGEGSRLTVL.